A selection of T cell receptor beta chains follows, all from one sample in a study of shared clonotypes between healthy human individuals. Libraries were prepared by immunoSEQ multiplex PCR; TCRdb keeps only in-frame clonotypes and omits some of them. The sample comprises roughly 2.1 million clones, around 93% of which are singletons, and 1.5% to 2% rests with the top ten. The specimen sequenced was naive CD8+ T cells from PBMCs. The receptors stem from a man between 18 and 35 years old in good health. Some clones in this sample may be carry-over from other donors' samples. The conserved cysteine and the conserved F or W are not part of the CDR3 here. Fields, in order: D gene, V gene, J gene, clone size, CDR3 protein. The D gene is left open where the match is weak. The size entry is marked missing in some rows and otherwise reads once, few, many or a size class.

-,TRBV7-9,TRBJ2-3,-,ASSLGGVIETDTQY
-,TRBV7-3,TRBJ2-2,-,ASSLTGDGTVNTGELF
-,TRBV27,TRBJ1-2,-,ASSFQGVGYGYT
-,TRBV6-4,TRBJ1-2,-,ASRLGQSYGYT
-,TRBV14,TRBJ1-1,once,ASSQGWGSPRTVNTEAF
TRBD1,TRBV19,TRBJ1-2,-,ASSILGTEAVYGYT
-,TRBV9,TRBJ2-7,-,ASSRGRDFVQY
TRBD2,TRBV7-3,TRBJ2-3,-,ASSPGTSVADTQY
-,TRBV7-9,TRBJ1-4,-,ASSPGTNEKLF
-,TRBV11-2,TRBJ2-1,-,ASGYPRYNEQF
TRBD1,TRBV28,TRBJ1-1,-,ASSLSAGGAGTEAF
-,TRBV27,TRBJ1-4,-,ASSPLQTTNEKLF
TRBD2,TRBV5-6,TRBJ2-5,-,ASSLPGTRKQETQY
-,TRBV4-3,TRBJ1-1,-,ASSQHLTGIRGNTEAF
TRBD2,TRBV19,TRBJ2-7,-,ASSPGTSGRSYEQY
-,TRBV5-1,TRBJ2-7,-,ASSLEAGVHQEQY
-,TRBV27,TRBJ2-5,-,ASSLAKHQETQY
-,TRBV27,TRBJ2-7,once,ASAYSSPYEQY
TRBD1,TRBV5-1,TRBJ1-1,-,ASSLLGVSQGAAEAF
-,TRBV4-1,TRBJ2-4,-,ASSQPQLGLAANIQY
-,TRBV5-5,TRBJ2-7,-,ASSAGHEFSYEQY
-,TRBV30,TRBJ2-1,-,AWRVENLEGRGEQF
-,TRBV19,TRBJ1-4,-,ASSIRRTPTNEKLF
TRBD2,TRBV11-1,TRBJ2-1,-,ASSPRTSGRYNEQF